Below, 18 T cell receptor beta chains from the same sample are listed, as sequenced in a study of control samples from healthy donors and cancer patients. Generated by immunoSEQ multiplex PCR, the TCRdb table keeps only in-frame clones and is missing some. Of 150,000 to 200,000 clones listed, approximately 90% are singletons. The sample comprised blood. Source of these receptors: a man aged 25-45 years in good health.

The V and J genes are TRBV3-1 (or the pseudogene TRBV3-2) and TRBJ1-2; 9 bases are a match to TRBD1. Germline CDR1 and CDR2: LGHDT and YNNKEL (reference sequence). The trim removed 3 bases at V and 4 bases at J, leaving 6 bases unmatched. The CDR3 has 15 residues. CDR3 amino acids: CASSQTGGGTYGYTF. In nucleotides, the CDR3 is TGTGCCAGCAGCCAGACAGGGGGGGGAACCTATGGCTACACCTTC.

The chain employs TRBV6-2 or TRBV6-3 and TRBJ1-2; possible D gene TRBD1, 6 bases. The V and J ends lost 0 bases and 5 bases respectively, with 25 bases between them. The CDR3 extends over 19 amino acids. The V gene's germline CDR1 is MNHEY and CDR2 SVGEGT. CDR3 in DNA: TGTGCCAGCAGTTACTCCCTCAGGGGTACAGGCCGAGTATCTTATGGCTACACCTTC. This encodes CASSYSLRGTGRVSYGYTF.

This rearrangement joins TRBV2 to TRBJ2-1; D perhaps matches TRBD1 (6 bases). Germline values: CDR1 SNHLY, CDR2 FYNNEI. With 7 bases removed from V and 3 bases from J, the gap between germline ends came to 10 bases. The CDR3 contains 13 residues. This CDR3 reads CASIKGGYNEQFF. CDR3 bases: TGTGCCAGCATCAAAGGGGGCTACAATGAGCAGTTCTTC.

The gene calls are TRBV6-2 or TRBV6-3 and TRBJ1-2; no clear D. The ends were cut back, 2 bases at V and 2 bases at J, with 6 bases in the middle. The CDR3 runs to 13 residues. Germline values: CDR1 MNHEY, CDR2 SVGEGT. Here the CDR3 DNA reads TGTGCCAGCAGTTACGTTCAGAACTATGGCTACACCTTC. Protein product: CASSYVQNYGYTF.

The CDR3 nucleotides read TGTGCCAGCTCCAGGGACTCTGGGGCCAACGTCCTGACTTTC. It specifies CASSRDSGANVLTF. The chain couples TRBV5-4 to TRBJ2-6; possible D gene TRBD1, 5 bases. The CDR3 contains 14 residues. V lost 7 bases, J lost 0 bases, and 8 bases lay in between. Germline lookup yields CDR1 SGHNT and CDR2 YYREEE (reference sequence).

This chain joins TRBV7-7 and TRBJ2-1; TRBD1 matches 11 bases. The CDR3 loop spans 14 amino acids. J gave up 7 bases and V 5 bases, and 4 bases lay outside the gene matches. Per germline, CDR1 SSHAT and CDR2 FNYEAQ (reference sequence). CDR3 DNA: TGTGCCAGCAGCCGAGGACAGGGGGCAAATGAGCAGTTCTTC. Protein sequence: CASSRGQGANEQFF.

This chain uses TRBV28 with TRBJ1-2; possible D gene TRBD1, 6 bases. The CDR3 spans 14 residues. V was pared by 1 base and J by 7 bases, with 13 bases between. Germline V gene lookup returns CDR1 MDHEN and CDR2 SYDVKM. CDR3 nucleotide sequence: TGTGCCAGCAGTTTATTACAGGGCGGCGGTGGCTACACCTTC. Translated: CASSLLQGGGGYTF.

This chain links TRBV4-3 with TRBJ1-3; D unresolved. CDR3 size: 15 residues. Germline V gene lookup returns CDR1 LGHNA and CDR2 YSLEER. V gave up 2 bases and J gave up 1 base, with 9 bases separating them. Here the CDR3 DNA reads TGCGCCAGCAGCCAAACAGTATCGTCTGGAAACACCATATATTTT. This translates into CASSQTVSSGNTIYF.

The chain is built from TRBV6-1 and TRBJ1-1; D is uncertain. Trimming shortened V by 3 bases and J by 0 bases, and 8 bases separated the two germline ends. CDR3 size: 14 residues. Germline V gene data show CDR1 as MNHNS and CDR2 as SASEGT. CDR3 coding DNA: TGTGCCAGCAGTGAGATTGAATTGAACACTGAAGCTTTCTTT. Translated, it gives CASSEIELNTEAFF.

J is TRBJ2-6 and V is TRBV5-6, with TRBD1 matching over 7 bases. CDR1 SGHDT and CDR2 YYEEEE come from the germline V gene. Trimming removed 4 bases from V and 0 bases from J; junction bases left unmatched: 7. CDR3 size: 17 residues. CDR3: CASSPGTVLSGANVLTF. The DNA for the CDR3 is TGTGCCAGCAGCCCCGGGACAGTCCTCTCTGGGGCCAACGTCCTGACTTTC.

This clone was observed a single time. The chain has TRBV6-5 and TRBJ1-2; D uncertain. V was pared by 11 bases and J by 0 bases, with 7 bases between. The CDR3 contains 11 residues. CDR1 is MNHEY and CDR2 is SVGAGI in the germline V gene. The CDR3, as DNA: TGTGCCGGAGTGGCTAACTATGGCTACACCTTC. It specifies CAGVANYGYTF.

The chain recombines TRBV6-5 with TRBJ2-3, with D possibly matching TRBD2 (5 bases). This CDR3 is 12 amino acids long. The germline V gene encodes CDR1 MNHEY and CDR2 SVGAGI. Between the trimmed V and J ends, which lost 8 bases and 6 bases, there was a span of 12 bases. The chain's CDR3 is CASSRDEDTQYF. Written as DNA, the CDR3 is TGTGCCAGCTCCCGGGATGAGGATACGCAGTATTTT.

The chain uses TRBV9 and TRBJ2-5; weak D call: TRBD1 (5 bases). The CDR3 has 15 amino acids. Germline V lookup: CDR1 SGDLS, CDR2 YYNGEE. The V end was cut by 1 base, the J end by 3 bases, with 13 bases between. The CDR3 region has the DNA TGTGCCAGCAGCGTATGGCAGGGATGGGAAGAGACCCAGTACTTC. This sequence encodes CASSVWQGWEETQYF.

The chain is built from TRBV4-1 and TRBJ2-7, with D possibly being TRBD1 or TRBD2 (5 bases each). V was clipped by 0 bases and J by 2 bases, with 14 bases between them. The CDR3 is made up of 16 amino acids. Germline loops: CDR1 MGHRA, CDR2 YSYEKL. The CDR3 sequence: CASSQEGPGTPYEQYF. CDR3 coding DNA: TGCGCCAGCAGCCAAGAGGGGCCAGGGACGCCCTACGAGCAGTACTTC.

The chain uses TRBV25-1 and TRBJ1-2; 8 nucleotides match TRBD1. The V and J ends lost 7 bases and 1 base, in that order; junction bases with no gene match: 14. The germline V gene has CDR1 MGHDK and CDR2 SYGVNS. The CDR3 consists of 17 residues. The CDR3 DNA follows: TGTGCCAGCAAATGGGGGCAGGGGGCTGGTATTAACTATGGCTACACCTTC. It yields the protein CASKWGQGAGINYGYTF.

The chain carries TRBV9 and TRBJ2-5; D call uncertain. Looked up from germline, CDR1 is SGDLS and CDR2 is YYNGEE. V gave up 4 bases and J gave up 4 bases, with 20 bases separating them. This CDR3 is built from 16 residues. CDR3 loop: CASSPRRVGGVETQYF. DNA for the CDR3: TGTGCCAGCAGCCCCCGACGGGTGGGTGGGGTAGAGACCCAGTACTTC.

In regard to this clone: This CDR3 is also generated by other DNA sequences in the sample. The chain carries TRBV7-9 and TRBJ2-3; either TRBD1 or TRBD2 may fit D (6 bases each). This CDR3 is built from 14 residues. V was trimmed by 4 bases and J by 3 bases, leaving 11 bases between them. Germline V gene sequence: CDR1 SEHNR, CDR2 FQNEAQ (reference sequence). The chain's CDR3 is CASSWRDTTDTQYF. The CDR3 bases are TGTGCCAGCAGCTGGCGGGACACTACAGATACGCAGTATTTT.

This clone was picked up a small number of times. The V gene is TRBV10-3, the J gene TRBJ1-6, with unresolved D. CDR1 and CDR2 from the germline V gene are ENHRY and SYGVKD. V was pared by 10 bases and J by 7 bases, with 14 bases between. This CDR3 region has 13 residues. CDR3: CATNKGGNSPLHF. The DNA for the CDR3 is TGTGCCACTAATAAGGGTGGGAATTCACCCCTCCACTTT.